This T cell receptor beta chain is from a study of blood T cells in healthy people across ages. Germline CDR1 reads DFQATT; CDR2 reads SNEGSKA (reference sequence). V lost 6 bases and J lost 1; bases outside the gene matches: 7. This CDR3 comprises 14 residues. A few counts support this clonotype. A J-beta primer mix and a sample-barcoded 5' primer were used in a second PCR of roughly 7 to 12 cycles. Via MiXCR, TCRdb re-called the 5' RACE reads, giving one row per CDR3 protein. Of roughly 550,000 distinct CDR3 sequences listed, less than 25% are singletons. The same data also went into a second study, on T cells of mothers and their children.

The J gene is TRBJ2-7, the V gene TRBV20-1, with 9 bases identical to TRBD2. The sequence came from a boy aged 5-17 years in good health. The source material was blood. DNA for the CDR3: TGCAGTGCCCAGCGGGGGGACTTGTCCTACGAGCAGTACTTC. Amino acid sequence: CSAQRGDLSYEQYF.